Detailed here is one T cell receptor (beta chain). Its antigen is as yet unknown. This sample was included in a study of cytomegalovirus exposure and HLA in healthy donors. Both 60 Vbeta primers and 13 Jbeta primers went into the PCR. Using immunoSEQ multiplex PCR, the repertoire was profiled, and TCRdb retains in-frame clones only, with some absent. This sample has 100,000 to 150,000 clones, with roughly 85% found just once. The study, taken as a whole, reports: For TCR beta chains, V- and J-gene trimming was later linked to a missense DCLRE1C variant.

Unrecorded immune exposures were likely, despite nominal health at sampling. This TCR was sampled from a man between 18 and 29 years old in good health and CMV-seropositive. Sequenced: PBMCs.

CDR3 region: CASMRGIITGELFF. DNA of the CDR3: TGTGCCAGTATGCGGGGGATAATCACCGGGGAGCTGTTTTTT. The rearrangement joins TRBV2 to TRBJ2-2, with TRBD2 matching over 7 bases. Per germline, CDR1 SNHLY and CDR2 FYNNEI. Germline trimming cut 9 bases from V and 4 bases from J; bases unmatched to any gene: 8. The CDR3 is made up of 14 amino acids.